This passage covers 25 T cell receptor beta chains from one sample sequenced in a study of shared clonotypes between healthy human individuals. Method: immunoSEQ multiplex PCR; TCRdb's copy keeps in-frame clones and lacks some. The table lists approximately 2,200,000 clones, approximately 94% of them singletons. It was CD45RO-negative cells, positively selected for CCR7, that made up naive CD8 cells, with terminally differentiated effector memory CD45RA+ cells excluded. The sequenced material came from naive CD8+ T cells from PBMCs. The receptors derive from a man aged 18 to 35 in good health. Some clones in this sample may be carry-over from other donors' samples.

The chain uses TRBV7-9 and TRBJ2-5, with D possibly TRBD2 on 6 matching bases. V lost 3 bases and J lost 5, with 13 bases in between. This CDR3 contains 14 residues. Germline V gives CDR1 SEHNR, CDR2 FQNEAQ (reference sequence). The CDR3 region is CASSFAGGRETQYF. In nucleotides, the CDR3 is TGTGCCAGCAGCTTCGCCGGAGGGAGGGAGACCCAGTACTTC.

The rearrangement links TRBV7-8 to TRBJ1-2; possible D gene TRBD1, 6 bases. Germline V gene lookup returns CDR1 SGHVS and CDR2 FQNEAQ. CDR3 length: 14 residues. Trimming pared 5 bases from V and 4 bases from J, leaving 14 bases between. CDR3 in amino acids: CASSTSGGAYGYTF. As DNA, the CDR3 is TGTGCCAGCAGCACCTCGGGGGGGGCCTATGGCTACACCTTC.

Regarding this clone: Other DNA sequences in the sample encode the same CDR3. This chain joins TRBV4-3 and TRBJ2-7, with D perhaps TRBD2 (6 bases). CDR1 and CDR2 from the germline V gene are LGHNA and YSLEER. The CDR3 runs to 15 residues. Trimming shortened V by 0 bases and J by 3 bases, and 12 bases separated the two germline ends. The DNA of the CDR3 is TGCGCCAGCAGCCAAGATCGGGACGGGAGCTACGAGCAGTACTTC. Translated, it gives CASSQDRDGSYEQYF.

The rearrangement joins TRBV7-6 to TRBJ2-2; 8 positions agree with TRBD1. This CDR3 is 19 amino acids long. Germline V lookup: CDR1 SGHVS, CDR2 FNYEAQ. The V gene end was trimmed by 4 bases and the J gene end by 3 bases; junction bases not matched to a gene: 16. CDR3 protein: CASSSLSPQDRVYTGELFF. The DNA of the CDR3 is TGTGCCAGCAGCTCCCTAAGCCCCCAGGACAGGGTTTACACCGGGGAGCTGTTTTTT.

This chain uses TRBV7-9 with TRBJ1-1, with D uncertain. The length of the CDR3 is 13 residues. Germline lookup yields CDR1 SEHNR and CDR2 FQNEAQ (reference sequence). Between the trimmed V and J ends, which lost 2 bases and 1 base, there was a span of 5 bases. CDR3: CASSLNKNTEAFF. CDR3 DNA sequence: TGTGCCAGCAGCTTAAACAAGAACACTGAAGCTTTCTTT.

V gene TRBV11-2 combines with J gene TRBJ1-4; possibly TRBD1 for D (5 bases). Per the germline V gene, CDR1 is SGHAT and CDR2 is FQNNGV. This CDR3 is 13 amino acids long. V lost 1 base, J lost 8 bases, and 8 bases lay in between. CDR3 loop: CASSLVGAEKLFF. CDR3 bases: TGTGCCAGCAGCTTAGTTGGGGCGGAAAAACTGTTTTTT.

The chain recombines TRBV12-5 with TRBJ2-3; TRBD2 agrees at 8 bases. From germline, CDR1 is LGHNT and CDR2 FRNRAP. J lost 5 bases, V lost 3 bases, and 7 bases had no gene match. This CDR3 is 15 amino acids long. CDR3 protein: CASGLSGSSRDTQYF. CDR3 bases: TGTGCTAGTGGTTTAAGCGGGAGTTCTAGAGATACGCAGTATTTT.

This clone showed up just a few times. This chain connects TRBV19 to TRBJ1-1, with no clear D. Germline values: CDR1 LNHDA, CDR2 SQIVND (reference sequence). The length of the CDR3 is 13 residues. Trimming took 7 bases from V and 1 from J, leaving 10 bases between them. The CDR3 sequence is CASTLWGNTEAFF. CDR3 DNA sequence: TGTGCCAGTACCCTGTGGGGGAACACTGAAGCTTTCTTT.

V gene TRBV5-4 combines with J gene TRBJ2-7; 14 bases fit TRBD2. With V trimmed by 3 bases and J by 4 bases, 0 bases remained unmatched. CDR3 length: 14 residues. Germline V lookup: CDR1 SGHNT, CDR2 YYREEE (reference sequence). This CDR3 reads CASSWTSGGYEQYF. The CDR3 bases are TGTGCCAGCAGCTGGACTAGCGGGGGGTACGAGCAGTACTTC.

The V and J genes are TRBV7-9 and TRBJ2-7, with 9 positions matching TRBD1. This CDR3 region has 15 residues. Germline CDR1 is SEHNR and CDR2 is FQNEAQ (reference sequence). V gave up 0 bases and J gave up 3 bases; unmatched junction bases: 3. CDR3 sequence reads: CASSLAGTGFYEQYF. In DNA, the CDR3 is TGTGCCAGCAGCTTAGCCGGGACAGGGTTCTACGAGCAGTACTTC.

This rearrangement joins TRBV7-3 to TRBJ2-1, with D possibly being TRBD1 (6 bases). The CDR3 is 15 amino acids. Trimming removed 5 bases at V and 5 bases at J, with 16 bases between. CDR1 and CDR2 (germline): SGHTA, FQGTGA. CDR3 sequence (DNA): TGTGCCAGCAGCCGTCGGGACACCGTTAACAATGAGCAGTTCTTC. Its protein is CASSRRDTVNNEQFF.

The chain has TRBV4-1 and TRBJ2-5; the D gene is possibly TRBD2 (5 bases). Germline V gene lookup returns CDR1 MGHRA and CDR2 YSYEKL. This CDR3 comprises 17 residues. Trimming left V 0 bases short and J 1 base short, with 15 bases between. CDR3 sequence: CASSQDQGRRIQETQYF. As DNA, the CDR3 is TGCGCCAGCAGCCAAGATCAAGGGAGACGGATCCAAGAGACCCAGTACTTC.

The chain recombines TRBV6-4 with TRBJ2-1, with 8 bases fitting TRBD1. The CDR3 is 14 amino acids. The V segment lost 5 bases and the J segment 8 bases; nucleotides outside the gene matches: 8. CDR1 and CDR2 (germline): MRHNA, SNTAGT. The CDR3 spells CASSRTGKIHEQFF. CDR3 DNA: TGTGCCAGCAGTAGGACAGGGAAGATCCATGAGCAGTTCTTC.

A note on this clone: Other nucleotide sequences from this sample produce the same CDR3. The chain links TRBV27 to TRBJ2-3; 7 nucleotides align to TRBD2. Trimming cost V 5 bases and J 2 bases; bases outside gene matches: 4. CDR1 and CDR2 from the germline V gene are MNHEY and SMNVEV (reference sequence). CDR3 length: 14 amino acids. The CDR3 protein is CASSGLAVTDTQYF. The CDR3, as DNA: TGTGCCAGCAGTGGGCTAGCGGTCACAGATACGCAGTATTTT.

The chain has TRBV10-3 and TRBJ2-1; 11 bases map to TRBD2. CDR1 ENHRY and CDR2 SYGVKD come from the germline V gene. Trimming took 8 bases from V and 8 from J; bases not matched to a gene: 5. The CDR3 consists of 13 residues. This CDR3 is CAIGASGRYEQFF. The CDR3 nucleotides read TGTGCCATCGGGGCTAGCGGGAGGTATGAGCAGTTCTTC.

This chain joins TRBV7-8 and TRBJ2-7, with TRBD1 identical over 10 bases. This CDR3 has 17 residues. Germline values: CDR1 SGHVS, CDR2 FQNEAQ. Trimming at V came to 5 bases and at J to 0 bases, leaving 10 bases not matched to a gene. CDR3 residues: CASSLNPGQGISYEQYF. The CDR3 nucleotides read TGTGCCAGCAGCCTAAACCCGGGACAGGGGATCTCCTACGAGCAGTACTTC. Supplemented by reference TRBV7-8 and TRBJ2-7, the full variable domain reads GAGVSQSPRYKVAKRGQDVALRCDPISGHVSLFWYQQALGQGPEFLTYFQNEAQLDKSGLPSDRFFAERPEGSVSTLKIQRTQQEDSAVYLCASSLNPGQGISYEQYFGPGTRLTVT.

The CDR3 DNA reads TGTGCCAGCAGCTTAGAACGGCTTCGTCTGGATACGCAGTATTTT. Translating it yields CASSLERLRLDTQYF. The rearrangement joins TRBV7-9 to TRBJ2-3; D remains unclear. Germline V lookup: CDR1 SEHNR, CDR2 FQNEAQ (reference sequence). V was trimmed by 1 base and J by 6 bases, leaving 14 bases between them. This CDR3 is 15 amino acids long. Combining the CDR3 with reference TRBV7-9 and TRBJ2-3 gives the whole variable domain DTGVSQNPRHKITKRGQNVTFRCDPISEHNRLYWYRQTLGQGPEFLTYFQNEAQLEKSRLLSDRFSAERPKGSFSTLEIQRTEQGDSAMYLCASSLERLRLDTQYFGPGTRLTVL.

The rearrangement uses TRBV28 and TRBJ2-7; D might be TRBD1 (6 bases). Per the germline V gene, CDR1 is MDHEN and CDR2 is SYDVKM. This CDR3 has 13 residues. V lost 4 bases, J lost 6 bases, and 13 bases lay in between. The CDR3 protein is CASSSRGEFEQYF. CDR3 nucleotide sequence: TGTGCCAGCAGTTCCAGGGGAGAGTTCGAGCAGTACTTC.

The table lists this clone with a few counts. The chain combines TRBV29-1 with TRBJ1-2; D is possibly TRBD1 (6 bases). Trimming took 1 base from V and 2 from J, leaving 8 bases between them. This CDR3 is 13 amino acids long. Germline V gene lookup returns CDR1 SQVTM and CDR2 ANQGSEA. CDR3 sequence (DNA): TGCAGCGTTGAAGGGACAGTGAACTATGGCTACACCTTC. Protein sequence: CSVEGTVNYGYTF.

The DNA of the CDR3 is TGTGCCAGCAGCTTACCCCCTACAGATACGCAGTATTTT. Its translation: CASSLPPTDTQYF. The chain has TRBV7-9 and TRBJ2-3; D gene unclear. Germline V lookup: CDR1 SEHNR, CDR2 FQNEAQ (reference sequence). Trimming took off 2 bases at V and 3 bases at J, with 6 bases between the two ends. The CDR3 has 13 amino acids.

The chain combines TRBV10-3 with TRBJ2-7; unclear D gene. Germline V CDR1 and CDR2: ENHRY, SYGVKD. CDR3 length equals 14 residues. Trimming left V 2 bases short and J 7 bases short, with 15 bases between. The DNA of the CDR3 is TGTGCCATCAGTGAGGGCCTCCTGGCAGGAGAGCAGTACTTC. Protein product: CAISEGLLAGEQYF.

The CDR3 loop reads CASRTTGQASETQYF. The CDR3 bases are TGTGCCAGCAGAACCACGGGACAGGCGTCGGAGACCCAGTACTTC. V usage is TRBV27 and J usage is TRBJ2-5; TRBD1 agrees at 8 bases. This CDR3 region has 15 residues. Germline assignment: CDR1 MNHEY and CDR2 SMNVEV (reference sequence). V gave up 6 bases and J gave up 5 bases; unmatched junction bases: 11.

In its sample, this clone was seen once. The J gene is TRBJ2-1, the V gene TRBV2; TRBD2 matches at 10 bases. Germline-derived CDR1 and CDR2 are SNHLY and FYNNEI. V was clipped by 1 base and J by 2 bases; unmatched bases: 11. The CDR3 runs 19 residues. The CDR3, as DNA: TGTGCCAGCAGTGAAGAACTAGCGGGGACATTAGCCCCCTACAATGAGCAGTTCTTC. It yields the protein CASSEELAGTLAPYNEQFF.

The rearrangement links TRBV5-1 to TRBJ2-7; the D call may be TRBD1 or TRBD2 (5 bases each). V was cut by 4 bases and J by 6 bases, with 20 bases left in between. The length of the CDR3 is 15 residues. Germline values: CDR1 SGHRS, CDR2 YFSETQ. Here the CDR3 DNA reads TGCGCCAGCAGCCGCGCCGGGACGGCATTGCGCGAGCAGTACTTC. Translated: CASSRAGTALREQYF.

The rearrangement joins TRBV6-5 to TRBJ2-1, with TRBD1 matching 7 bases. Germline values: CDR1 MNHEY, CDR2 SVGAGI. This CDR3 has 13 residues. After removal of 2 bases from V and 8 bases from J, the junction contained 3 bases not matched to a gene. In DNA, the CDR3 is TGTGCCAGCAGTTACCTTACAGGGGATGAGCAGTTCTTC. This codes for CASSYLTGDEQFF.